This entry lists 23 T cell receptor beta chains sequenced from one sample in a study of blood T cells in healthy people across ages. Primers used in a second PCR of roughly 7 to 12 cycles were a sample-barcoded 5' primer and a J-beta primer mix. TCRdb used MiXCR to reprocess the 5' RACE reads, holding one entry per CDR3 protein. Of about 800,000 distinct CDR3 sequences detected, more than 35% appear once; the ten largest clones hold around 18%. Sequencing was performed on blood. These TCRs come from a man older than 75 in good health.

This clonotype was counted between two and nine times. V gene TRBV20-1 combines with J gene TRBJ2-1; D is perhaps TRBD2 (6 bases). Per the germline V gene, CDR1 is DFQATT and CDR2 is SNEGSKA (reference sequence). The CDR3 runs to 15 residues. V gave up 0 bases and J gave up 14 bases, with 23 bases separating them. The CDR3 region has the DNA TGCAGTGCTAGAGATGCGGGAAAATCCCCACTTTCCGAGTTCTTC. Translated: CSARDAGKSPLSEFF.

This clonotype was seen more than once but under ten times. This chain links TRBV6-2 or TRBV6-3 with TRBJ2-3; unclear D gene. Trimming cost V 6 bases and J 6 bases, with 22 bases left between them. The germline V gene encodes CDR1 MNHEY and CDR2 SVGEGT. This CDR3 is 16 amino acids long. The CDR3: CASRKGRRDRVDTQYF. CDR3 bases: TGTGCCAGCAGGAAAGGACGGAGAGATCGGGTGGATACGCAGTATTTT.

This rearrangement joins TRBV7-9 to TRBJ1-1; a possible D gene is TRBD1 (5 bases). Germline lookup yields CDR1 SEHNR and CDR2 FQNEAQ (reference sequence). This CDR3 region has 14 residues. The V gene lost 1 base and the J gene lost 7 bases, with 13 bases spanning the gap. CDR3 nucleotides: TGTGCCAGCAGCTTAGTCCTAGGGGCGAGTGAAGCTTTCTTT. This gives the protein CASSLVLGASEAFF.

This clonotype has just a few counts. The chain recombines TRBV7-2 with TRBJ1-5, with 11 positions matching TRBD1. Trimming at V came to 4 bases and at J to 6 bases, leaving 5 bases not matched to a gene. CDR1 is SGHTA, CDR2 FQGNSA, per germline. The CDR3 has 15 residues. The CDR3, as DNA: TGTGCCAGCAGCTGGGGGACAGGGGGTGCTCAGCCCCAGCATTTT. Amino acids: CASSWGTGGAQPQHF.

The table lists this clonotype with a few counts. This clone may be a read error of a much larger clone one base away. The V and J genes are TRBV7-9 and TRBJ1-5; the match to TRBD1 covers 7 bases. This CDR3 has 14 residues. V shed 5 bases and J 7 bases; nucleotides not matched to a gene: 8. Germline V gives CDR1 SEHNR, CDR2 FQNEAQ (reference sequence). The CDR3 DNA reads TGTGCCAGCAGCGCCCGGGACAGTCGACAGCCCCAGCATTTT. Its translation: CASSARDSRQPQHF. The whole variable domain, filled in from reference TRBV7-9 and TRBJ1-5, reads DTGVSQNPRHKITKRGQNVTFRCDPISEHNRLYWYRQTLGQGPEFLTYFQNEAQLEKSRLLSDRFSAERPKGSFSTLEIQRTEQGDSAMYLCASSARDSRQPQHFGDGTRLSIL.

The gene calls are TRBV20-1 and TRBJ2-5; D gene ambiguous. The CDR3 totals 14 residues. Trimming stripped 1 base from V and 5 bases from J, with 14 bases between. The V gene's germline CDR1 is DFQATT and CDR2 SNEGSKA (reference sequence). CDR3 loop: CSARGQTAPETQYF. In nucleotides, the CDR3 is TGCAGTGCTAGAGGTCAGACGGCCCCGGAGACCCAGTACTTC.

The V and J genes are TRBV5-1 and TRBJ2-5; TRBD2 is a possible D gene (6 bases). The CDR3 runs to 15 residues. Germline loops: CDR1 SGHRS, CDR2 YFSETQ. Trimming left V 1 base short and J 11 bases short, with 21 bases between. This CDR3 is CASSLITGDYNEQYF. The CDR3 DNA sequence: TGCGCCAGCAGCTTGATTACGGGAGATTACAATGAGCAGTACTTC.

The CDR3: CASSPAVRSSYNSPLHF. The CDR3, as DNA: TGTGCCAGCAGCCCAGCGGTCCGGAGCTCCTATAATTCACCCCTCCACTTT. V usage is TRBV7-2 and J usage is TRBJ1-6; D is ambiguous. Trimming pared 5 bases from V and 0 bases from J, leaving 14 bases between. CDR3 length: 17 residues. Germline lookup yields CDR1 SGHTA and CDR2 FQGNSA.

This clonotype has a handful of counts. The chain uses TRBV15 and TRBJ2-3; no firm D call. Trimming stripped 4 bases from V and 7 bases from J, with 18 bases between. This CDR3 is 15 amino acids long. Germline V gives CDR1 LNHNV, CDR2 YYDKDF (reference sequence). The CDR3 loop reads CATSKELNIPYTQYF. The CDR3 DNA reads TGTGCCACCAGCAAGGAACTCAATATACCGTATACGCAGTATTTT.

Regarding this clonotype: The junction and the germline gene differ at one end; a read error may be behind it. This chain joins TRBV5-1 and TRBJ2-1; 8 nucleotides align to TRBD2. This CDR3 is built from 15 residues. CDR1 is SGHRS and CDR2 is YFSETQ in the germline V gene. The CDR3 DNA sequence: TGCGCCAGCATCTTGTCGCGGGAGGCCTACAATGAGCAGTTCTTC. Its protein is CASILSREAYNEQFF. Supplemented by reference TRBV5-1 and TRBJ2-1, the full variable domain reads KAGVTQTPRYLIKTRGQQVTLSCSPISGHRSVSWYQQTPGQGLQFLFEYFSETQRNKGNFPGRFSGRQFSNSRSEMNVSTLELGDSALYLCASILSREAYNEQFFGPGTRLTVL.

This clonotype was counted only a few times. The chain combines TRBV5-1 with TRBJ1-6; 10 nucleotides match TRBD1. The CDR3 has 18 amino acids. The V gene's germline CDR1 is SGHRS and CDR2 YFSETQ. With 3 bases clipped from V and 2 bases from J, the junction kept 8 bases outside the gene matches. The CDR3 coding sequence is TGCGCCAGCAGCTATTCCGGGACAGGGGATACCTATAATTCACCCCTCCACTTT. The encoded protein is CASSYSGTGDTYNSPLHF. The full variable domain, in which reference TRBV5-1 and TRBJ1-6 provide the parts outside the CDR3, is KAGVTQTPRYLIKTRGQQVTLSCSPISGHRSVSWYQQTPGQGLQFLFEYFSETQRNKGNFPGRFSGRQFSNSRSEMNVSTLELGDSALYLCASSYSGTGDTYNSPLHFGNGTRLTVT.

Comments on this clonotype: Possible read error: a much larger clone is one base away. The chain joins TRBV4-1 to TRBJ2-7, with D possibly matching TRBD2 (7 bases). The CDR3 length is 17 residues. CDR1 is MGHRA and CDR2 is YSYEKL in the germline V gene. The CDR3 reads CASNQDSGAGVTYEQYF. DNA for the CDR3: TGCGCCAGCAACCAAGATTCGGGGGCGGGGGTCACCTACGAGCAGTACTTC.

Notes on this clonotype: A much larger clone is a single base away; this may be a read error. The rearrangement uses TRBV24-1 and TRBJ2-7; TRBD2 matches at 7 bases. The CDR3 loop spans 14 amino acids. Unmatched junction bases numbered 9, after V lost 4 bases and J lost 7 bases. Germline CDR1 and CDR2: KGHDR and SFDVKD. CDR3 in DNA: TGTGCCACCAGTGAGGGGGGGGACCACAATGAGCAGTACTTC. Translated: CATSEGGDHNEQYF.

The CDR3 DNA follows: TGCGCCAGCAGCCTAAGCCCCTCCCCGAGCGGCTACACCTTC. Its protein is CASSLSPSPSGYTF. V is TRBV4-1 and J is TRBJ1-2; D not resolved. The CDR3 sequence is 14 residues long. Trimming took 4 bases from V and 8 from J, leaving 17 bases between them. From germline, CDR1 is MGHRA and CDR2 YSYEKL.

V gene TRBV5-1 combines with J gene TRBJ2-3; D remains ambiguous. Germline CDR1 is SGHRS and CDR2 is YFSETQ. The CDR3 covers 14 residues. Trimming removed 3 bases at V and 0 bases at J, with 8 bases between. CDR3 bases: TGCGCCAGCAGCTCCCTAACTAGCACAGATACGCAGTATTTT. Translating gives CASSSLTSTDTQYF.

Note on this clonotype: Its ends do not fully match the called genes, so a read error is possible. This chain uses TRBV6-2 or TRBV6-3 with TRBJ2-1; tentative D call: TRBD2 (5 bases). Germline V CDR1 and CDR2: MNHEY, SVGEGT. The CDR3 spans 20 residues. The CDR3 DNA reads TGTGCCAGCAGCCCCCGGGATCCGCGATCTCGATTGAGCTCCTACAGTGAGCAGTTCTTC. It translates to CASSPRDPRSRLSSYSEQFF.

The chain is built from TRBV28 and TRBJ1-2; 11 positions agree with TRBD1. The germline gives CDR1 MDHEN, CDR2 SYDVKM. This CDR3 is built from 16 residues. The ends lost 3 bases at V and 1 base at J; junction bases unmatched: 4. CDR3 sequence reads: CASSLAGTGGNYGYTF. In nucleotides, the CDR3 is TGTGCCAGCAGTTTGGCCGGGACAGGGGGTAACTATGGCTACACCTTC.

This clonotype was detected only once. The chain couples TRBV12-3 or TRBV12-4 to TRBJ2-7; D possibly uses TRBD1 or TRBD2 (5 bases each). V gave up 2 bases and J gave up 2 bases, with 16 bases separating them. The CDR3 is made up of 16 amino acids. The CDR3 bases are TGTGCCAGCAGTTTAACAACGGGACCTCGGGCCTACGAGCAGTACTTC. This sequence encodes CASSLTTGPRAYEQYF.

In the case of this clonotype: This may arise from a read error, as a much more abundant clone is one base away. V usage is TRBV4-2 and J usage is TRBJ2-1; weak D call: TRBD1 (8 bases). The CDR3 contains 15 residues. V lost 0 bases, J lost 13 bases, and 19 bases lay in between. Germline V CDR1 and CDR2: LGHNA, YNFKEQ. As DNA, the CDR3 is TGTGCCAGCAGCCAAGATAACAGGGGGGGCGAGACCCAGTTCTTC. Translated: CASSQDNRGGETQFF.

The gene calls are TRBV27 and TRBJ2-7; possibly TRBD2 for D (7 bases). CDR1 is MNHEY, CDR2 SMNVEV, per germline (reference sequence). Trimming removed 5 bases from V and 0 bases from J, with 14 bases in between. CDR3 size: 15 residues. The CDR3 loop reads CASSPGGPYSYEQYF. The CDR3 DNA reads as TGTGCCAGCAGTCCGGGGGGCCCCTACTCCTACGAGCAGTACTTC.

The V and J genes are TRBV5-1 and TRBJ2-2; 9 nucleotides agree with TRBD2. V trimming: 0 bases; J trimming: 0 bases; junction bases outside the gene matches: 6. This CDR3 is 18 amino acids long. In germline, CDR1 is SGHRS, CDR2 YFSETQ. The CDR3 region is CASSLEVSGSSNTGELFF. The CDR3 DNA reads as TGCGCCAGCAGCTTGGAGGTTAGCGGGAGCTCGAACACCGGGGAGCTGTTTTTT. Complete variable domain (other parts from reference TRBV5-1 and TRBJ2-2): KAGVTQTPRYLIKTRGQQVTLSCSPISGHRSVSWYQQTPGQGLQFLFEYFSETQRNKGNFPGRFSGRQFSNSRSEMNVSTLELGDSALYLCASSLEVSGSSNTGELFFGEGSRLTVL.

This clonotype was counted once. A read error may produce the germline difference seen at one junction end. This chain connects TRBV7-3 to TRBJ2-1, with TRBD1 as a possible D gene (5 bases). Germline-derived CDR1 and CDR2 are SGHTA and FQGTGA. This CDR3 is 12 amino acids long. The CDR3 region has the DNA TGTACCAGCAGCCAGCCTAGGGGTGAGCAGTTCTTC. Its translation: CTSSQPRGEQFF.

Only a few counts were recorded for this clonotype. CDR3 amino acids: CASSPRLAGAWNEQFF. DNA for the CDR3: TGTGCCAGCAGCCCGAGACTAGCGGGAGCTTGGAATGAGCAGTTCTTC. V and J are TRBV7-3 and TRBJ2-1, with TRBD2 matching 12 bases. CDR1 is SGHTA, CDR2 FQGTGA, per germline. Trimming cost V 5 bases and J 7 bases; bases outside gene matches: 9. The CDR3 is made up of 16 amino acids.